Below, 27 T cell receptor beta chains from the same sample are listed, as sequenced in a study of T cell repertoires in cytomegalovirus infection. The antigens for these receptors are not known. TCRdb reprocessed the reads with MiXCR, giving one entry per CDR3 protein. This sample has about a million distinct CDR3 sequences, with approximately 33% found just once. The source material was cultured CD8+ T cells from PBMCs, sampled from culture after CMV antigen stimulation. The source of these receptors is a human donor in good health (CMV status not recorded). Some clones in this sample may be carry-over from other donors' samples.

CDR3 sequence reads: CASSSPLLGNTIYF. In DNA, the CDR3 is TGTGCCAGCAGTTCCCCCTTGCTTGGAAACACCATATATTTT. The chain recombines TRBV6-6 with TRBJ1-3, with D unclear. The length of the CDR3 is 14 residues. V was clipped by 4 bases and J by 3 bases, with 10 bases between them. CDR1 is MNHNY and CDR2 is SVGAGI in the germline V gene (reference sequence).

The V call is TRBV6-1, the J call TRBJ1-2; unclear D gene. The CDR3 spans 14 residues. Germline-derived CDR1 and CDR2 are MNHNS and SASEGT. V lost 0 bases to trimming and J lost 4 bases, with 9 bases between them. The CDR3 reads CASSEAFSSYGYTF. The CDR3 DNA is TGTGCCAGCAGTGAAGCATTCAGTAGCTATGGCTACACCTTC.

This clonotype was seen a few times. The chain carries TRBV6-5 and TRBJ2-2, with D maybe TRBD1 (6 bases). CDR1 and CDR2 (germline): MNHEY, SVGAGI. This CDR3 region has 15 residues. V dropped 7 bases and J dropped 3 bases, with 15 bases sitting between them. The CDR3 DNA reads as TGTGCCAGCACCCTACGGGACACCCACACCGGGGAGCTGTTTTTT. Translation gives CASTLRDTHTGELFF.

As for this clonotype: A much bigger clone sits one base away, suggesting this may be a read error. The rearrangement uses TRBV7-8 and TRBJ2-2, with TRBD1 identical over 7 bases. Germline loops: CDR1 SGHVS, CDR2 FQNEAQ. Trimming cost V 10 bases and J 1 base; bases outside gene matches: 18. The CDR3 contains 18 residues. CDR3 DNA: TGTGCCATCCGCCAGGGGGTCTTCGTTTTTGGGAACACCGGGGAGCTGTTTTTT. It yields the protein CAIRQGVFVFGNTGELFF.

The J gene is TRBJ2-1, the V gene TRBV7-3; 11 bases line up with TRBD1. The CDR3 is 16 residues long. V lost 3 bases, J lost 7 bases, and 8 bases stayed unmatched. From germline, CDR1 is SGHTA and CDR2 FQGTGA. CDR3 nucleotides: TGTGCCAGCAGCTTTTGGACAGGGGGCATCGAGAATGAGCAGTTCTTC. This encodes CASSFWTGGIENEQFF. Filled out from reference TRBV7-3 and TRBJ2-1, the complete variable domain reads GAGVSQTPSNKVTEKGKYVELRCDPISGHTALYWYRQSLGQGPEFLIYFQGTGAADDSGLPNDRFFAVRPEGSVSTLKIQRTERGDSAVYLCASSFWTGGIENEQFFGPGTRLTVL.

The gene calls are TRBV29-1 and TRBJ1-5; D may be TRBD1 (5 bases). V shed 3 bases and J shed 1 base, with 10 bases lying between them. CDR1 SQVTM and CDR2 ANQGSEA come from the germline V gene. The CDR3 sequence is 14 residues long. CDR3 DNA sequence: TGCAGCGTTGACCTGGGGGGGAGCAATCAGCCCCAGCATTTT. It encodes CSVDLGGSNQPQHF.

This chain links TRBV20-1 with TRBJ2-3; D is unresolved. The ends were cut back, 5 bases at V and 3 bases at J, with 15 bases in the middle. The CDR3 consists of 14 residues. CDR1 DFQATT and CDR2 SNEGSKA come from the germline V gene (reference sequence). The CDR3 spells CSADARLLTDTQYF. The CDR3 coding sequence is TGCAGTGCTGATGCCCGATTACTGACAGATACGCAGTATTTT.

The rearrangement uses TRBV6-2 or TRBV6-3 and TRBJ2-7; no clear D gene. Germline V CDR1 and CDR2: MNHEY, SVGEGT. Trimming stripped 0 bases from V and 3 bases from J, with 3 bases between. This CDR3 comprises 12 residues. In DNA, the CDR3 is TGTGCCAGCAGTTACTCGGTCTACGAGCAGTACTTC. It yields the protein CASSYSVYEQYF.

This clonotype was counted only a few times. The chain employs TRBV4-1 and TRBJ2-2, with 8 nucleotides matching TRBD1. Germline V gene lookup returns CDR1 MGHRA and CDR2 YSYEKL. V was clipped by 2 bases and J by 7 bases; unmatched bases: 9. The CDR3 covers 16 residues. In nucleotides, the CDR3 is TGCGCCAGCAGCCAACCCGGACAGGGAATCGACGGGGAGCTGTTTTTT. This codes for CASSQPGQGIDGELFF.

This sequence joins TRBV12-5 and TRBJ1-1; D is undetermined. The germline V and J ends were trimmed by 5 bases and 5 bases, with 9 bases remaining between them. The CDR3 totals 12 residues. Looked up from germline, CDR1 is LGHNT and CDR2 is FRNRAP. In DNA form, the CDR3 reads TGTGCTAGTGGTGTCTGGGGTACTGAAGCTTTCTTT. The encoded protein is CASGVWGTEAFF.

This clonotype has only a few counts. V and J are TRBV4-1 and TRBJ2-1; no firm D call. Germline assignment: CDR1 MGHRA and CDR2 YSYEKL. This CDR3 is built from 16 residues. V was pared by 0 bases and J by 8 bases, with 17 bases between. Written as DNA, the CDR3 is TGCGCCAGCAGCCAAGAACCCTTGGTCGGGTGGGATGAGCAGTTCTTC. Its protein product is CASSQEPLVGWDEQFF.

This clonotype was seen many times. In DNA, the CDR3 is TGCGCCAGCAGCCAAGATAGGGGGGTCTCCTACAATGAGCAGTTCTTC. It encodes CASSQDRGVSYNEQFF. The V and J genes are TRBV4-1 and TRBJ2-1; D tentatively reads TRBD1 or TRBD2 (6 bases each). The V gene's germline CDR1 is MGHRA and CDR2 YSYEKL. This CDR3 is 16 amino acids long. V was cut by 0 bases and J by 0 bases, with 9 bases left in between.

This clonotype was recorded many times. The V and J genes are TRBV27 and TRBJ1-2; a weak D match, TRBD1 (6 bases). CDR1 and CDR2 (germline): MNHEY, SMNVEV (reference sequence). Trimming took 8 bases from V and 8 from J, leaving 18 bases between them. This CDR3 contains 13 residues. The CDR3 DNA follows: TGTGCCAGCGGCCCACAGGGCTCGTACGGCTACACCTTC. It specifies CASGPQGSYGYTF.

This clonotype showed up just a few times. The chain is built from TRBV29-1 and TRBJ1-1, with no clear D. Trimming removed 4 bases from V and 3 bases from J, with 12 bases in between. CDR3 size: 13 residues. The germline V gene encodes CDR1 SQVTM and CDR2 ANQGSEA. CDR3 bases: TGCAGCGTTGGTGGCCGGGGAGACACTGAAGCTTTCTTT. As protein: CSVGGRGDTEAFF. Using reference TRBV29-1 and TRBJ1-1 for the parts outside the CDR3, the full variable domain is SAVISQKPSRDICQRGTSLTIQCQVDSQVTMMFWYRQQPGQSLTLIATANQGSEATYESGFVIDKFPISRPNLTFSTLTVSNMSPEDSSIYLCSVGGRGDTEAFFGQGTRLTVV.

This clonotype turned up a few times. The V call is TRBV11-2, the J call TRBJ1-1; weak D call: TRBD1 (6 bases). In germline, CDR1 is SGHAT, CDR2 FQNNGV. The CDR3 totals 12 residues. Trimming left V 5 bases short and J 7 bases short, with 11 bases between. The CDR3 nucleotides read TGTGCCAGCAGCCCCCCGGACAGTGAAGCTTTCTTT. Protein sequence: CASSPPDSEAFF.

This clonotype showed up just once. The chain couples TRBV28 to TRBJ2-6; 10 positions match TRBD1. There are 22 residues in the CDR3. J lost 0 bases, V lost 2 bases, and 16 bases had no gene match. CDR1 is MDHEN, CDR2 SYDVKM, per germline. This chain's CDR3 is CASSLPSGDRGPLNSGANVLTF. The CDR3 DNA reads TGTGCCAGCAGTTTACCTTCAGGGGACAGGGGTCCCTTAAACTCTGGGGCCAACGTCCTGACTTTC. The full variable domain, completed using reference TRBV28 and TRBJ2-6, is DVKVTQSSRYLVKRTGEKVFLECVQDMDHENMFWYRQDPGLGLRLIYFSYDVKMKEKGDIPEGYSVSREKKERFSLILESASTNQTSMYLCASSLPSGDRGPLNSGANVLTFGAGSRLTVL.

The chain couples TRBV7-6 to TRBJ2-5; 8 positions match TRBD1. CDR1 and CDR2 from the germline V gene are SGHVS and FNYEAQ. V shed 3 bases, J shed 4 bases, and the junction held 10 bases outside the gene matches. This CDR3 comprises 16 residues. Written as DNA, the CDR3 is TGTGCCAGCAGCTTCCGGACAGGGATGGGGTTAGAGACCCAGTACTTC. Its translation: CASSFRTGMGLETQYF.

The chain is built from TRBV9 and TRBJ2-2; tentative D call: TRBD2 (5 bases). Germline CDR1 is SGDLS and CDR2 is YYNGEE. V was clipped by 3 bases and J by 5 bases, with 11 bases between them. This CDR3 region has 14 residues. CDR3 amino acids: CASSDEPGTGELFF. CDR3 in DNA: TGTGCCAGCAGCGATGAACCGGGGACCGGGGAGCTGTTTTTT. The complete variable domain, with remaining parts taken from reference TRBV9 and TRBJ2-2, reads DSGVTQTPKHLITATGQRVTLRCSPRSGDLSVYWYQQSLDQGLQFLIQYYNGEERAKGNILERFSAQQFPDLHSELNLSSLELGDSALYFCASSDEPGTGELFFGEGSRLTVL.

This clonotype has only a few counts. The chain uses TRBV10-3 and TRBJ2-7, with no clear D. This CDR3 contains 12 residues. Germline lookup yields CDR1 ENHRY and CDR2 SYGVKD. Trimming stripped 0 bases from V and 7 bases from J, with 7 bases between. The CDR3 protein is CAISESDDEQYF. CDR3 in DNA: TGTGCCATCAGTGAGTCGGATGATGAGCAGTACTTC.

The V and J genes are TRBV11-2 and TRBJ2-6; no clear D. V lost 4 bases to trimming and J lost 0 bases, with 19 bases between them. CDR3 length: 19 amino acids. Germline V CDR1 and CDR2: SGHAT, FQNNGV. The DNA of the CDR3 is TGTGCCAGCAGCTCCGAAGACGGACCGACTCTCTCTGGGGCCAACGTCCTGACTTTC. This translates into CASSSEDGPTLSGANVLTF. Filled out from reference TRBV11-2 and TRBJ2-6, the complete variable domain reads EAGVAQSPRYKIIEKRQSVAFWCNPISGHATLYWYQQILGQGPKLLIQFQNNGVVDDSQLPKDRFSAERLKGVDSTLKIQPAKLEDSAVYLCASSSEDGPTLSGANVLTFGAGSRLTVL.

The sample holds a few counts of this clonotype. V and J are TRBV10-3 and TRBJ2-6; possible D gene TRBD2, 6 bases. Germline V gene data show CDR1 as ENHRY and CDR2 as SYGVKD. The ends were cut back, 10 bases at V and 0 bases at J, with 13 bases in the middle. The CDR3 is 15 amino acids. The CDR3 nucleotides are TGTGCCACCCGGGGGTCTAGCTCTGGGGCCAACGTCCTGACTTTC. Translating gives CATRGSSSGANVLTF.

There are many counts of this clonotype. This chain joins TRBV7-6 and TRBJ2-2; D remains ambiguous. The ends were cut back, 1 base at V and 0 bases at J, with 3 bases in the middle. Looked up from germline, CDR1 is SGHVS and CDR2 is FNYEAQ. This CDR3 has 14 residues. The CDR3 DNA follows: TGTGCCAGCAGCTTAGGAGCGAACACCGGGGAGCTGTTTTTT. As protein: CASSLGANTGELFF.

This clonotype was counted only a few times. The chain links TRBV6-1 to TRBJ2-7, with a weak D call TRBD2 (5 bases). Per the germline V gene, CDR1 is MNHNS and CDR2 is SASEGT. This CDR3 has 14 residues. The ends were cut back, 4 bases at V and 0 bases at J, with 10 bases in the middle. The CDR3 coding sequence is TGTGCCAGCAGTGGCCGGGGAATCTCCTACGAGCAGTACTTC. Its protein is CASSGRGISYEQYF.

This clonotype was seen only a few times. The chain has TRBV12-3 or TRBV12-4 and TRBJ1-2; 12 nucleotides agree with TRBD1. This CDR3 has 20 residues. V dropped 5 bases and J dropped 1; count of bases not matched to a gene: 17. The CDR3 bases are TGTGCCAGCAGTGGCACAACCCGGTGGGACAGGGGGCGGTTTAACTATGGCTACACCTTC. Protein sequence: CASSGTTRWDRGRFNYGYTF.

This clonotype showed up just a few times. The J gene is TRBJ2-5, the V gene TRBV25-1; TRBD1 aligns across 12 bases. The trim removed 1 base at V and 5 bases at J, leaving 2 bases unmatched. Germline V gene data show CDR1 as MGHDK and CDR2 as SYGVNS. The CDR3 contains 15 residues. The chain's CDR3 is CASSEWDRGLETQYF. Here the CDR3 DNA reads TGTGCCAGCAGTGAATGGGACAGGGGGCTTGAGACCCAGTACTTC.

The rearrangement joins TRBV12-3 or TRBV12-4 to TRBJ2-7, with D maybe TRBD1 (6 bases). CDR3 length equals 15 residues. Deletions cut 6 bases from V and 3 bases from J, with 18 bases between. The CDR3 DNA reads TGTGCCAGCAGCCAGGGGCGGCCCAGTATCTACGAGCAGTACTTC. Its protein is CASSQGRPSIYEQYF.

In its sample, this clonotype was seen many times. The J gene is TRBJ1-5, the V gene TRBV12-3 or TRBV12-4; 8 nucleotides line up with TRBD1. This CDR3 has 15 amino acids. V was clipped by 6 bases and J by 6 bases; unmatched bases: 10. The CDR3 DNA reads as TGTGCCAGCAGCCCTCAGGGGGCCGAGTCTCAGCCCCAGCATTTT. It yields the protein CASSPQGAESQPQHF.